This TCR beta chain was retrieved from a study of T-cell memory formation after mild COVID-19. Study summary: There were largely donor-specific TCR clusters.

CDR3 length: 16 amino acids. Germline-derived CDR1 and CDR2 are SGHTA and FQGNSA. V was cut by 1 base and J by 5 bases, with 18 bases left in between. TCRdb ran MiXCR on the 5' RACE reads and lists one entry per CDR3 protein. The table has around 340,000 distinct CDR3 sequences, 21% seen once. This clonotype was counted a single time. The antigen is undetermined. Overall study findings and caveats: Some responding clones appeared in pre-infection memory, suggesting cross-reactive memory joined. Day 15 to 85 contractors were CD4/CD8 balanced; later expanders leaned CD4+. Nothing showed for sure that second-wave clones peaking on day 37 were SARS-CoV-2 specific.

The chain employs TRBV7-2 and TRBJ2-7, with D maybe TRBD2 (5 bases). This receptor was obtained from an adult woman who had mild COVID-19 (a few samples of this study predate the infection). Cell type and time point are not known. What was sequenced was PBMCs or a T cell subset sorted from them (not recorded which). The CDR3, as DNA: TGTGCCAGCAGCTTAGTCCTCGGTCGGACGCGGGACGAGCAGTACTTC. It encodes CASSLVLGRTRDEQYF.